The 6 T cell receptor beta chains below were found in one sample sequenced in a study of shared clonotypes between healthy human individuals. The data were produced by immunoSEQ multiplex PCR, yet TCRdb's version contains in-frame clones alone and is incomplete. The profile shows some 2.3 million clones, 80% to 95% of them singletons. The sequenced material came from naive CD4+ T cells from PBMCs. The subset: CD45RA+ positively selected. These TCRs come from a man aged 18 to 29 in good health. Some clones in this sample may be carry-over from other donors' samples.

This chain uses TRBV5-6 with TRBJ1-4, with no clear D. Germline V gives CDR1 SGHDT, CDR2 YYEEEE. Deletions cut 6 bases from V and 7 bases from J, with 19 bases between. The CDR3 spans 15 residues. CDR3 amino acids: CASTRSVGGGEKLFF. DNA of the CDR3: TGTGCCAGCACCCGTTCAGTTGGTGGCGGTGAAAAACTGTTTTTT.

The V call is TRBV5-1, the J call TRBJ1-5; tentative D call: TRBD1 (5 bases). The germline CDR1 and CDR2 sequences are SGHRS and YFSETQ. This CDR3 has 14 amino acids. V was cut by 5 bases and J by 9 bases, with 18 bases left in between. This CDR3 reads CASRPGTPGGPQHF. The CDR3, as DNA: TGCGCCAGCAGACCCGGGACTCCGGGAGGGCCCCAGCATTTT.

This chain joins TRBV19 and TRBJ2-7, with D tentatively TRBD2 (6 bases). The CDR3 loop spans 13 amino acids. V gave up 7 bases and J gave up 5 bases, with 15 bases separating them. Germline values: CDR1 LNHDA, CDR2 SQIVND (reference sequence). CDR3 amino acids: CASNGGMGDEQYF. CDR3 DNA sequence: TGTGCCAGTAACGGCGGGATGGGCGACGAGCAGTACTTC.

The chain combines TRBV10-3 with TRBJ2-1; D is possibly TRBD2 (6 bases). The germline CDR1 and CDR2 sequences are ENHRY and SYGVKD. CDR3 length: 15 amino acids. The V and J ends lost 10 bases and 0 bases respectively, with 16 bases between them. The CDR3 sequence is CATAGPESSYNEQFF. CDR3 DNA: TGTGCCACGGCGGGGCCGGAAAGCTCCTACAATGAGCAGTTCTTC.

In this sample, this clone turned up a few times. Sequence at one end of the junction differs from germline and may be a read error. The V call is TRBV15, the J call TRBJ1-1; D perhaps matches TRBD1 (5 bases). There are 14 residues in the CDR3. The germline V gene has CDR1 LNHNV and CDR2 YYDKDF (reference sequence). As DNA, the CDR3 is TGTGCTACCAAGGGACTCGGGGGAAACACTGAAGCTTTCTTT. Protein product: CATKGLGGNTEAFF. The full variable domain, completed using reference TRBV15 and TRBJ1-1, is DAMVIQNPRYQVTQFGKPVTLSCSQTLNHNVMYWYQQKSSQAPKLLFHYYDKDFNNEADTPDNFQSRRPNTSFCFLDIRSPGLGDTAMYLCATKGLGGNTEAFFGQGTRLTVV.

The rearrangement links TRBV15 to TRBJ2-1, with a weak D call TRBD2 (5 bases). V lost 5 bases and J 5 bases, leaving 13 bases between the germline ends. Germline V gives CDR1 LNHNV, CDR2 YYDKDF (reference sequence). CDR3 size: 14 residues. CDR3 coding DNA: TGTGCCACCAGCTGGGGAGCTGGGCACAATGAGCAGTTCTTC. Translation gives CATSWGAGHNEQFF.